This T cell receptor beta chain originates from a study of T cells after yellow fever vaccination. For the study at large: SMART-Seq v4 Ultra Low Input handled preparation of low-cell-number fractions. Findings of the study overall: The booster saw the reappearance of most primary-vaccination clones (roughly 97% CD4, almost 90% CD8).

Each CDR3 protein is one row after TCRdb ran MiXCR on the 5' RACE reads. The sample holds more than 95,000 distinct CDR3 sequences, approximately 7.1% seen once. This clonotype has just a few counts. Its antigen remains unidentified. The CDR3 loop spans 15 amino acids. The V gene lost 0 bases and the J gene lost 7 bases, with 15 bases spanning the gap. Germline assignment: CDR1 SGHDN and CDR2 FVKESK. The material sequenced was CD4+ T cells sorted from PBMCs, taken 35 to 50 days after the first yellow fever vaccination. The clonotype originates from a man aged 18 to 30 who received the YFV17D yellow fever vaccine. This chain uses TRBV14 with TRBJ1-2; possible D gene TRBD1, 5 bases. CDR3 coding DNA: TGTGCCAGCAGCCAAGAAGTCGGGGGTCTCGGTGGCTACACCTTC. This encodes CASSQEVGGLGGYTF.